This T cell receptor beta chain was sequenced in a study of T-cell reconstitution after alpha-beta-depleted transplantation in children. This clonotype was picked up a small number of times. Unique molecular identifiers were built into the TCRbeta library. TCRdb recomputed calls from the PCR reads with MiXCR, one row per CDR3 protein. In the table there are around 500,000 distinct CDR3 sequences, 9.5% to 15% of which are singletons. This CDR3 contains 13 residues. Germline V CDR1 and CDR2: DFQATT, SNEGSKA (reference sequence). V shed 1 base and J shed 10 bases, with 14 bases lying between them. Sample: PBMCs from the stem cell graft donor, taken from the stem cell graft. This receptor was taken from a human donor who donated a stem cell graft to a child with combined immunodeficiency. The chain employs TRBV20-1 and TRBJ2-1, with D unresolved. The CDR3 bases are TGCAGTGCTAGAGTTCGGATGATCGGGGAGCAGTTCTTC. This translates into CSARVRMIGEQFF.